The 4 T cell receptor beta chains reported below all come from one sample, sequenced in a study of blood T cell repertoires in COVID-19. TCRdb keeps only in-frame clones here, not all; method: immunoSEQ multiplex PCR. This table holds about 300,000 clones, approximately 90% found once. Sequenced sample: PBMCs or T cells enriched from blood (not recorded which). Receptor source: a woman between 25 and 40 years old who had recovered from COVID-19.

The chain combines TRBV4-1 with TRBJ2-7; 7 nucleotides align to TRBD2. The CDR3 spans 16 residues. V lost 0 bases and J lost 4; bases outside the gene matches: 9. Germline-derived CDR1 and CDR2 are MGHRA and YSYEKL. CDR3 in DNA: TGCGCCAGCAGCCAAGAAGGAACGGGAGGTTCGTACGAGCAGTACTTC. Protein sequence: CASSQEGTGGSYEQYF.

J is TRBJ2-7 and V is TRBV28; TRBD2 agrees at 8 bases. This CDR3 comprises 15 residues. Germline V gene lookup returns CDR1 MDHEN and CDR2 SYDVKM. J lost 3 bases, V lost 6 bases, and 10 bases had no gene match. In nucleotides, the CDR3 is TGTGCCAGCAGCAAAGGGTCTAGCGGGTTCTACGAGCAGTACTTC. Protein: CASSKGSSGFYEQYF.

The J gene is TRBJ2-5, the V gene TRBV12-3 or TRBV12-4; D is unclear. The CDR3 has 13 residues. Trimming removed 2 bases from V and 6 bases from J, with 10 bases in between. The CDR3 sequence: CASSLSEQKTQYF. The CDR3 bases are TGTGCCAGCAGTTTAAGCGAGCAAAAGACCCAGTACTTC.

The chain has TRBV30 and TRBJ1-5, with D possibly matching TRBD1 (6 bases). The germline V and J ends were trimmed by 2 bases and 3 bases, with 17 bases remaining between them. CDR1 and CDR2 from the germline V gene are GTSNPN and SVGIG (reference sequence). This CDR3 has 16 amino acids. CDR3 nucleotides: TGTGCCTGGAGTCAACAGGGTCTCGGTGACAATCAGCCCCAGCATTTT. This encodes CAWSQQGLGDNQPQHF.